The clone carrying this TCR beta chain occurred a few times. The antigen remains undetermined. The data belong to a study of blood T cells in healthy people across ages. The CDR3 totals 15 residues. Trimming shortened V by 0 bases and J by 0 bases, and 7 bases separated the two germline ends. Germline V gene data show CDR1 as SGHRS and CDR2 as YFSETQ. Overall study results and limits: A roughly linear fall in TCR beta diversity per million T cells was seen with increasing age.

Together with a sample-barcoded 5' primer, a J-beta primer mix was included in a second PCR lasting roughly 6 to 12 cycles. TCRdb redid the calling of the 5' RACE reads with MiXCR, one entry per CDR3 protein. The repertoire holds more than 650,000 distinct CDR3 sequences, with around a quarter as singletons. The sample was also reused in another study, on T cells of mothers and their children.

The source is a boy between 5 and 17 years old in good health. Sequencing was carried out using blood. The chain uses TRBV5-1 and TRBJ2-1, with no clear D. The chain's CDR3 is CASSLGSNSYNEQFF. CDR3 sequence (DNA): TGCGCCAGCAGCTTGGGGTCTAACTCCTACAATGAGCAGTTCTTC.